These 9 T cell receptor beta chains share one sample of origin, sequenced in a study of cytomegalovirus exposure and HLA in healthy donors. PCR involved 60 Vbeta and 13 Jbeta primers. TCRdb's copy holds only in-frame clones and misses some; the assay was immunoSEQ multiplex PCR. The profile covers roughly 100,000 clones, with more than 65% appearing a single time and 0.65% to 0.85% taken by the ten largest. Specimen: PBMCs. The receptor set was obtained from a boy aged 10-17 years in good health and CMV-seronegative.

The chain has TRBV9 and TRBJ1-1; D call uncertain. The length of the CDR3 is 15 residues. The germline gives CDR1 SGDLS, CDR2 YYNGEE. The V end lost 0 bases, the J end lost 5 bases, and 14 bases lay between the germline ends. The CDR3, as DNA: TGTGCCAGCAGCGTAGGCCCAGGTCGAGGGACTGAAGCTTTCTTT. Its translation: CASSVGPGRGTEAFF.

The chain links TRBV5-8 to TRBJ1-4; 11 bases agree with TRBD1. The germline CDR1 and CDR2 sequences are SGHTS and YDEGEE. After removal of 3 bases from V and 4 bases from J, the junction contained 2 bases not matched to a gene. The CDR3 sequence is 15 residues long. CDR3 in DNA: TGTGCCAGCAGCTCCGGGACAGGGGGTAATGAAAAACTGTTTTTT. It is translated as CASSSGTGGNEKLFF.

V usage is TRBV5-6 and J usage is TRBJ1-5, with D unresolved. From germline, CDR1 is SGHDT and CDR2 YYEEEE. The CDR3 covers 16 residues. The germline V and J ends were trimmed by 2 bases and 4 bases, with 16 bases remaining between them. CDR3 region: CASSLSTRGWNQPQHF. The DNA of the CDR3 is TGTGCCAGCAGCTTATCAACTAGAGGGTGGAATCAGCCCCAGCATTTT. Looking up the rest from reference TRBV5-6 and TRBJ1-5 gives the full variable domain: DAGVTQSPTHLIKTRGQQVTLRCSPKSGHDTVSWYQQALGQGPQFIFQYYEEEERQRGNFPDRFSGHQFPNYSSELNVNALLLGDSALYLCASSLSTRGWNQPQHFGDGTRLSIL.

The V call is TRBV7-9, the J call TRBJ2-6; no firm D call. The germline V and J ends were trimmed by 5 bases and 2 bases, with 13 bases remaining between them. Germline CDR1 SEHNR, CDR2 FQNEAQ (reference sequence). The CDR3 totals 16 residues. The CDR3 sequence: CASSPGSAPGANVLTF. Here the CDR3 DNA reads TGTGCCAGCAGCCCGGGTTCGGCCCCTGGGGCCAACGTCCTGACTTTC.

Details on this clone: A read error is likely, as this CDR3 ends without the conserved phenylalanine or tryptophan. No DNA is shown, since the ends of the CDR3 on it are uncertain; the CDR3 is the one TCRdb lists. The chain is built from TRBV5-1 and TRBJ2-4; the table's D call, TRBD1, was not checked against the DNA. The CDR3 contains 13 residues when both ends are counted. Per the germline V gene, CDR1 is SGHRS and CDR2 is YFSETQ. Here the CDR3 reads CASSFWGLKTDRG.

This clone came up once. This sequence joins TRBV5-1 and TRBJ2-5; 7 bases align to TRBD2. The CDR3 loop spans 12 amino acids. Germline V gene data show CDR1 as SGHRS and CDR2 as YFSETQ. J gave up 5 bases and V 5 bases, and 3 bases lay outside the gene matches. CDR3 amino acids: CASSGLGETQYF. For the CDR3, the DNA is TGCGCCAGCAGTGGACTAGGCGAGACCCAGTACTTC.

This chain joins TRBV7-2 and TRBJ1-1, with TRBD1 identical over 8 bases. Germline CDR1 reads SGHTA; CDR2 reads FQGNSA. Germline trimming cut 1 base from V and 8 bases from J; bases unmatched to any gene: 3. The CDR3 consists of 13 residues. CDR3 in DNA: TGTGCCAGCAGCTTAGGTACAGGGGGGGAAGCTTTCTTT. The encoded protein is CASSLGTGGEAFF.

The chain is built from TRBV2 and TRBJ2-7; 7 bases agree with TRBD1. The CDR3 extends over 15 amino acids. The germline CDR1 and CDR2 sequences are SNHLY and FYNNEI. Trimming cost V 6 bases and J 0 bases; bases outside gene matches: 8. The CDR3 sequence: CASSLTGKSSYEQYF. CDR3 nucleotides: TGTGCCAGCAGCTTGACAGGGAAAAGCTCCTACGAGCAGTACTTC.

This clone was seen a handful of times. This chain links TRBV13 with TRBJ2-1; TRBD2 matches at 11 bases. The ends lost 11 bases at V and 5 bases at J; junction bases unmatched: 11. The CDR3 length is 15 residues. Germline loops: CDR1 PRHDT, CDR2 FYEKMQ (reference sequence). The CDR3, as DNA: TGTGCCTCTAGCTACAGACTAGCGGGGCACAATGAGCAGTTCTTC. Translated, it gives CASSYRLAGHNEQFF. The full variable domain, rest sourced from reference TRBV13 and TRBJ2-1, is AAGVIQSPRHLIKEKRETATLKCYPIPRHDTVYWYQQGPGQDPQFLISFYEKMQSDKGSIPDRFSAQQFSDYHSELNMSSLELGDSALYFCASSYRLAGHNEQFFGPGTRLTVL.